This TCR beta chain was documented in a study of cytomegalovirus exposure and HLA in healthy donors. The primer mix had 60 Vbeta and 13 Jbeta primers. In the original workflow: Roughly 10 million shared chains were among roughly 81 million unique TCR beta chains counted in a later analysis. Clones were sequenced by immunoSEQ multiplex PCR, and TCRdb holds only the in-frame ones, with some missing. Clone size and V and J calls were adopted from that table, with D and trimming inferred from the DNA. This table holds roughly 150,000 clones, about 72% found once. The CDR3 consists of 13 residues. Trimming cost V 5 bases and J 7 bases, with 15 bases left between them. Looked up from germline, CDR1 is MNHEY and CDR2 is SVGAGI.

This TCR derives from a man aged 50 to 60 in good health and CMV-seropositive. The sequencing input was PBMCs. This rearrangement joins TRBV6-5 to TRBJ2-7; unclear D gene. CDR3 DNA sequence: TGTGCCAGCAGTCCGCCCCCTATGAGGGAGCAGTACTTC. Its translation: CASSPPPMREQYF.